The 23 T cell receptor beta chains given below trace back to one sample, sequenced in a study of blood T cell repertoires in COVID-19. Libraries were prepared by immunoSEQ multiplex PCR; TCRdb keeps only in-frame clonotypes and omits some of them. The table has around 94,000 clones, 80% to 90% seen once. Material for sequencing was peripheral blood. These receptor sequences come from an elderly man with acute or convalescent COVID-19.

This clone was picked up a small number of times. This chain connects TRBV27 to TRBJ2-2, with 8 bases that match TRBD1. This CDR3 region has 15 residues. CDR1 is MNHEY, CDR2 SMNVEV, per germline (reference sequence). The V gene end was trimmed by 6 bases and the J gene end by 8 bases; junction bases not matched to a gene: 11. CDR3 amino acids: CASRLGQEVRGELFF. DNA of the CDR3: TGTGCCAGCAGACTGGGACAGGAGGTCAGGGGGGAGCTGTTTTTT.

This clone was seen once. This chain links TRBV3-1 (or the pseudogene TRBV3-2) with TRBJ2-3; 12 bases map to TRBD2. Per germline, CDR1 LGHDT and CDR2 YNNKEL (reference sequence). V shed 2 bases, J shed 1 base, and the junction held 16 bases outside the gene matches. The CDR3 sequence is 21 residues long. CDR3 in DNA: TGTGCCAGCAGCCAAAGATCCAGACTAGCGGGAGTTGGAAGACGCACAGATACGCAGTATTTT. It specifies CASSQRSRLAGVGRRTDTQYF.

This CDR3 reads CASSEDRGNEKLFF. CDR3 bases: TGTGCCAGCAGTGAAGACAGGGGTAACGAAAAACTGTTTTTT. The J gene is TRBJ1-4, the V gene TRBV6-1; TRBD1 agrees at 7 bases. J lost 8 bases, V lost 1 base, and 4 bases had no gene match. The CDR3 length is 14 residues. The V gene's germline CDR1 is MNHNS and CDR2 SASEGT.

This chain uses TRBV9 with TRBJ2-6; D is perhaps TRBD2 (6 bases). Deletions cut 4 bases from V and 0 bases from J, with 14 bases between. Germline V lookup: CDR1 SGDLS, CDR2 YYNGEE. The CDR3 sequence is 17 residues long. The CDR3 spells CASSPRDGSSGANVLTF. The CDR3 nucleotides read TGTGCCAGCAGCCCCCGGGACGGGAGCTCTGGGGCCAACGTCCTGACTTTC.

CDR3: CASKVGSQQETQYF. CDR3 sequence (DNA): TGTGCCAGCAAGGTCGGGAGCCAACAAGAGACCCAGTACTTC. The rearrangement links TRBV28 to TRBJ2-5; D is perhaps TRBD2 (6 bases). V was clipped by 7 bases and J by 2 bases, with 14 bases between them. Germline V gene data show CDR1 as MDHEN and CDR2 as SYDVKM. This CDR3 has 14 amino acids. The entire variable domain, with the rest obtained from reference TRBV28 and TRBJ2-5, is as follows: DVKVTQSSRYLVKRTGEKVFLECVQDMDHENMFWYRQDPGLGLRLIYFSYDVKMKEKGDIPEGYSVSREKKERFSLILESASTNQTSMYLCASKVGSQQETQYFGPGTRLLVL.

This CDR3 is CASSGTGGAGELFF. Here the CDR3 DNA reads TGTGCCAGTAGTGGAACCGGGGGGGCCGGGGAGCTGTTTTTT. The J gene is TRBJ2-2, the V gene TRBV19; the match to TRBD2 covers 8 bases. The germline V gene has CDR1 LNHDA and CDR2 SQIVND (reference sequence). The CDR3 runs 14 residues. J was trimmed by 6 bases and V by 5 bases; bases with no gene match: 5.

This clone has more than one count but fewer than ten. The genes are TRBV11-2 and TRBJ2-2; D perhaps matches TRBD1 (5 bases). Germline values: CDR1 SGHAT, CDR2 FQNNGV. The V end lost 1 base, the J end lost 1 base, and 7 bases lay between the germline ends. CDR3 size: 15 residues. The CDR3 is CASSLVGQNTGELFF. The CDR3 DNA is TGTGCCAGCAGCTTAGTCGGACAGAACACCGGGGAGCTGTTTTTT.

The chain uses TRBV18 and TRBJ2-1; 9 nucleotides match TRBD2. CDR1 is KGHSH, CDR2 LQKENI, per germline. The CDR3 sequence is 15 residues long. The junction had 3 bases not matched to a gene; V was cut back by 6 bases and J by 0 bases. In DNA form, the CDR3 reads TGTGCCAGCTCCCCTAGCGGGACCTCCTACAATGAGCAGTTCTTC. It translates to CASSPSGTSYNEQFF.

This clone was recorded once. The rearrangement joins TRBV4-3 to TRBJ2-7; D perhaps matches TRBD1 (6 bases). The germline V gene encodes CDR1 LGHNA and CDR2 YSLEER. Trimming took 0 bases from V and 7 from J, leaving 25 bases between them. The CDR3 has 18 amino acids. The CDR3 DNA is TGCGCCAGCAGCCAAGAAACACCGGAATCGTGGGGGCGCGGTGAGCAGTACTTC. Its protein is CASSQETPESWGRGEQYF.

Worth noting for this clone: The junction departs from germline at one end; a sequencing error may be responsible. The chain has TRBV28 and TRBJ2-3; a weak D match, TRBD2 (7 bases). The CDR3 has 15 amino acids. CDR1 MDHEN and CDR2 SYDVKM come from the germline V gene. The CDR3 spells CASSWGGLNTNTQYF. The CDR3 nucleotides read TGTGCCAGCTCTTGGGGGGGGCTAAACACAAATACGCAGTATTTT.

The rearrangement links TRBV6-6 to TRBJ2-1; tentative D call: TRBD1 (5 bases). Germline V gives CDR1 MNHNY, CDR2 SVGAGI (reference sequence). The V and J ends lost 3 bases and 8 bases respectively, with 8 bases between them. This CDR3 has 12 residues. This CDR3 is CASSYVGDEQFF. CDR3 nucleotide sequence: TGTGCCAGCAGTTATGTAGGGGATGAGCAGTTCTTC.

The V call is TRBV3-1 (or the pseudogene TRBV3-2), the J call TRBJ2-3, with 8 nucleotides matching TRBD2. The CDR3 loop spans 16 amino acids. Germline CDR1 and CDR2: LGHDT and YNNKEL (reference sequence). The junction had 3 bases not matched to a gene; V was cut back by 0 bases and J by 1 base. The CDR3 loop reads CASSQDMGLGTDTQYF. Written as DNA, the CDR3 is TGTGCCAGCAGCCAAGATATGGGACTAGGCACAGATACGCAGTATTTT.

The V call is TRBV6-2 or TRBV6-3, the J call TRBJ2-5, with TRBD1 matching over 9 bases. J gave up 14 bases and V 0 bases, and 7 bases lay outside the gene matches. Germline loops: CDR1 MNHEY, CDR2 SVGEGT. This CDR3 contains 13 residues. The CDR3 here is CASSYSIGQGFYF. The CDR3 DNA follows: TGTGCCAGCAGTTACTCGATTGGACAGGGGTTTTACTTC.

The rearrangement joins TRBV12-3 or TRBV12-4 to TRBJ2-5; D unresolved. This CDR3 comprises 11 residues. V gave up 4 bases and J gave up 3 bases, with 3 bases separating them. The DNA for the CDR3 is TGTGCCAGCAGTTCAGAAGAGACCCAGTACTTC. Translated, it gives CASSSEETQYF.

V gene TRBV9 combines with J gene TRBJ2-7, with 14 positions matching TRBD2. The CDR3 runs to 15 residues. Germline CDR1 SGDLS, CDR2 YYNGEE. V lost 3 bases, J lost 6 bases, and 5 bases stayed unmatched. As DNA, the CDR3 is TGTGCCAGCAGCGCCGGGACTAGCGGGAGCCGCGAGCAGTACTTC. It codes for CASSAGTSGSREQYF.

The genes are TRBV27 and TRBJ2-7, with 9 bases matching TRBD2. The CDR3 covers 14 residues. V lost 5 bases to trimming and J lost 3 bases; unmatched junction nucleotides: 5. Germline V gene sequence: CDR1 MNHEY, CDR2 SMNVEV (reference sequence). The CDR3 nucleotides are TGTGCCAGCAGTACTCTAGCGGGATACTACGAGCAGTACTTC. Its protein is CASSTLAGYYEQYF.

In nucleotides, the CDR3 is TGTGCCAGTAGTATTAATCGACTTGGATCCAACTATGGCTACACCTTC. Residues: CASSINRLGSNYGYTF. The rearrangement uses TRBV19 and TRBJ1-2; D remains ambiguous. V was trimmed by 3 bases and J by 2 bases, leaving 16 bases between them. The CDR3 consists of 16 residues. The germline V gene has CDR1 LNHDA and CDR2 SQIVND (reference sequence). Variable domain in full (rest from reference TRBV19 and TRBJ1-2): DGGITQSPKYLFRKEGQNVTLSCEQNLNHDAMYWYRQDPGQGLRLIYYSQIVNDFQKGDIAEGYSVSREKKESFPLTVTSAQKNPTAFYLCASSINRLGSNYGYTFGSGTRLTVV.

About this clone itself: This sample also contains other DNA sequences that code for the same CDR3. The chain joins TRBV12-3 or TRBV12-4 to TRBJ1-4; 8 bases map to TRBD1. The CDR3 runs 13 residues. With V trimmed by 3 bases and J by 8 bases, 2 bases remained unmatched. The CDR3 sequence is CASSFGQGEKLFF. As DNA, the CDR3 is TGTGCCAGCAGTTTTGGACAGGGCGAAAAACTGTTTTTT.

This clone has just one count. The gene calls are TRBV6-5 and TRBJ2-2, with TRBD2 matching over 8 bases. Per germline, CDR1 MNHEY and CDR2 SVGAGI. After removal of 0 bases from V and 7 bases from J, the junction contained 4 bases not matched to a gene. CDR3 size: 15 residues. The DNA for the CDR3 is TGTGCCAGCAGTTACTCCGGGGGGGCGGTCGGGGAGCTGTTTTTT. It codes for CASSYSGGAVGELFF.

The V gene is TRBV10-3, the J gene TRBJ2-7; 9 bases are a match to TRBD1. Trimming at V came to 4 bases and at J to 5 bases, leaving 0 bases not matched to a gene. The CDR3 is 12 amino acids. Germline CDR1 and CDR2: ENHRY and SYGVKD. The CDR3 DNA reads TGTGCCATCAGTGGACAGGGGGACGAGCAGTACTTC. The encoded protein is CAISGQGDEQYF.

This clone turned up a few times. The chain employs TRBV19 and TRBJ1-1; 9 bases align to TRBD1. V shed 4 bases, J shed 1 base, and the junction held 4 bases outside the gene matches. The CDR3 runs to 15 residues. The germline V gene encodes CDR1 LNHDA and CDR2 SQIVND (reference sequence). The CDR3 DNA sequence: TGTGCCAGTAGTACCACAGGGGGCGGGAACACTGAAGCTTTCTTT. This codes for CASSTTGGGNTEAFF.

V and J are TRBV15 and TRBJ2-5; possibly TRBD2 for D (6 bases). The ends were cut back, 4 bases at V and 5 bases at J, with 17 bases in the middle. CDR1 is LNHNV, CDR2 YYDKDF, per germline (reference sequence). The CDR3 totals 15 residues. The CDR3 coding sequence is TGTGCCACCAGCATCAAGCGGGCTATGTACGAGACCCAGTACTTC. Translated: CATSIKRAMYETQYF.

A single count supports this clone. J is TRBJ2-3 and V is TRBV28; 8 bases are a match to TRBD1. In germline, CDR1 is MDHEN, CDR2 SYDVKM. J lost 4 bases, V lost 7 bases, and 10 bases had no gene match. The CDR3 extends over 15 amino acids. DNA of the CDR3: TGTGCCAGCACCGGATCTGGACAGGGTCCAGATACGCAGTATTTT. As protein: CASTGSGQGPDTQYF. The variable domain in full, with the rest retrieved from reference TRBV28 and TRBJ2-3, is DVKVTQSSRYLVKRTGEKVFLECVQDMDHENMFWYRQDPGLGLRLIYFSYDVKMKEKGDIPEGYSVSREKKERFSLILESASTNQTSMYLCASTGSGQGPDTQYFGPGTRLTVL.